This is a list of T cell receptor beta chains from one sample in a study of T cell changes during pregnancy in multiple sclerosis. Measured with immunoSEQ multiplex PCR; TCRdb has only the in-frame clones, and not every one. The table lists tens of thousands of clones, around 94% of them singletons. The sequenced sample was peripheral blood, obtained before pregnancy. All receptors derive from a female donor with multiple sclerosis, enrolled in a pregnancy study. The CDR3 runs from the conserved cysteine through the conserved F or W. D genes are given only for firm matches. The size of a clone is reported for some rows only, either as once, few or many, or as a class for expanded clones.

NA	TRBV18	TRBJ2-5	once	TGTGCCAGCTCACAAGGGCCGGGGGACCAAGAGACCCAGTACTTC	CASSQGPGDQETQYF
NA	TRBV9	TRBJ2-7	NA	TGTGCCAGCAGCGTAGGTCAGACCTACGAGCAGTACTTC	CASSVGQTYEQYF
NA	TRBV4-1	TRBJ1-6	once	TGCGCCAGCAGCCAAGATGGGGGGGCCGGCAATTCACCCCTCCACTTT	CASSQDGGAGNSPLHF
TRBD1	TRBV4-1	TRBJ2-7	NA	TGCGCCAGCAGCTTGTCCGGGACAGGGGGCAGCGAGCAGTACTTC	CASSLSGTGGSEQYF
TRBD2	TRBV5-1	TRBJ2-4	NA	TGCGCCAGCAGCCCCGGGGGGTTAGCCAAAAACATTCAGTACTTC	CASSPGGLAKNIQYF
NA	TRBV27	TRBJ2-7	NA	TGTGCCACCGGATCCGGGGGAAGCTCCTACGAGCAGTACTTC	CATGSGGSSYEQYF
NA	TRBV28	TRBJ1-2	NA	TGTGCCAGCAGTTTAGGGCCAGCCTATGGCTACACCTTC	CASSLGPAYGYTF
TRBD2	TRBV18	TRBJ2-4	NA	TGTGCCAGCTCACCACCGAACCTTGCATTGACTAGCGGTAAAAACATTCAGTACTTC	CASSPPNLALTSGKNIQYF
NA	TRBV5-1	TRBJ2-7	NA	TGCGCCAGCAGCTTGGCAGGGGACGAGCAGTACTTC	CASSLAGDEQYF
TRBD2	TRBV19	TRBJ2-1	NA	TGTGCCAGTAGTGAACGGACTAGCACCTACAATGAGCAGTTCTTC	CASSERTSTYNEQFF
NA	TRBV4-1	TRBJ2-7	NA	TGCGCCAGCAGCCAAGATCGGCGGCCCTCCTACGAGCAGTACTTC	CASSQDRRPSYEQYF
TRBD1	TRBV5-6	TRBJ1-3	once	TGTGCCAGCAGCCAAGGACAGGGTACTGGAAACACCATATATTTT	CASSQGQGTGNTIYF
NA	TRBV5-4	TRBJ1-1	few	TGTGCCAGCATTGCGGGGAACACTGAAGCTTTCTTT	CASIAGNTEAFF
NA	TRBV9	TRBJ2-2	NA	TGTGCCAGCAGCGTAGATAGAGGGACGAACACCGGGGAGCTGTTTTTT	CASSVDRGTNTGELFF
TRBD2	TRBV7-9	TRBJ2-2	NA	TGTGCCAGCAGCTATTCCAGCGGGATTAACACCGGGGAGCTGTTTTTT	CASSYSSGINTGELFF
NA	TRBV6-1	TRBJ1-5	NA	NA	CASSSSGNNQPQHF
NA	TRBV28	TRBJ2-7	NA	TGTGCCAGCAGTGGGAGCTACGAGCAGTACTTC	CASSGSYEQYF
TRBD1	TRBV25-1	TRBJ1-3	NA	TGTGCCAGCAGTGATCCCCGGACAGGAGGAAACACCATATATTTT	CASSDPRTGGNTIYF
NA	TRBV12-1	TRBJ1-1	NA	TGTGCCAGCAGTCCTACAGGGAGGGGGGACACTGAAGCTTTCTTT	CASSPTGRGDTEAFF
NA	TRBV30	TRBJ2-2	NA	TGTGCCTGGAGTGTACGGGCAGGGCGCGGCACCGGGGAGCTGTTTTTT	CAWSVRAGRGTGELFF
NA	TRBV5-6	TRBJ1-3	NA	TGTGCCAGCAGCTTGCAGTCCGATTACTCTGGAAACACCATATATTTT	CASSLQSDYSGNTIYF
TRBD2	TRBV7-6	TRBJ2-7	NA	TGTGCCAGCAGCTTAGGTCCCGGGGGGGACAACGAGCAGTACTTC	CASSLGPGGDNEQYF
NA	TRBV6-6	TRBJ1-6	once	TGTGCCAGCACCTACCACCTACGTAATATAGATTCACCCCTCCACTTT	CASTYHLRNIDSPLHF
TRBD2	TRBV29-1	TRBJ2-5	NA	TGCAGCGTTGAAGATTCCCTAGCGGAAATCGAAGAGACCCAGTACTTC	CSVEDSLAEIEETQYF
NA	TRBV7-9	TRBJ1-1	NA	TGTGCCAGCAGCTTCTACGCTGAAGCTTTCTTT	CASSFYAEAFF
TRBD1	TRBV19	TRBJ2-1	NA	TGTGCCAGTAGTATGAGGGGACAGGGTAGTAATGAGCAGTTCTTC	CASSMRGQGSNEQFF
NA	TRBV10-3	TRBJ2-7	NA	TGTGCCATCAGTGTAGCGGAAAGTTTCTACGAGCAGTACTTC	CAISVAESFYEQYF
TRBD1	TRBV4-1	TRBJ2-7	NA	TGCGCCAGCAGCCTACTAATGGGACAGGGCTACGAGCAGTACTTC	CASSLLMGQGYEQYF
TRBD1	TRBV6-5	TRBJ2-7	once	TGTGCCAGCAGTTACTCCCAGGGGGCGCTTTCCTACGAGCAGTACTTC	CASSYSQGALSYEQYF
TRBD2	TRBV9	TRBJ2-3	NA	TGTGCCAGCAGCGTGACTAGCGGGAGGTACACAGATACGCAGTATTTT	CASSVTSGRYTDTQYF
NA	TRBV4-3	TRBJ2-7	NA	TGCGCCAGCAGCCAAGATTGGAGGGGCCGGGAGCAGTACTTC	CASSQDWRGREQYF
NA	TRBV9	TRBJ1-3	NA	TGTGCCAGCAGCGTCTCGGGGGGATCGGGAAACACCATATATTTT	CASSVSGGSGNTIYF
NA	TRBV6-1	TRBJ1-2	NA	TGTGCCAGCAGCAAAGACAGCCTCATCTATGGCTACACCTTC	CASSKDSLIYGYTF
TRBD2	TRBV13	TRBJ2-7	NA	TGTGCCAGCAGCCCGTCTACTAGCGGGAGTTACGAGCAGTACTTC	CASSPSTSGSYEQYF
TRBD1	TRBV27	TRBJ2-1	once	TGTGCCAGCAGTCCGGAGGGACAGGGGTGGCATGAGCAGTTCTTC	CASSPEGQGWHEQFF
TRBD2	TRBV11-2	TRBJ2-1	NA	TGTGCCAGCAGCTCCTACTCTCGGTGGGACTACCGGTTCAGTGAGCAGTTCTTC	CASSSYSRWDYRFSEQFF
TRBD1	TRBV7-9	TRBJ2-7	NA	TGTGCCAGCAGCTTGGGACAGGAAATCTCATACGAGCAGTACTTC	CASSLGQEISYEQYF
NA	TRBV5-1	TRBJ1-1	few	TGCGCCAGCAGCCCCCGCGGGGCAAAGAACACTGAAGCTTTCTTT	CASSPRGAKNTEAFF